This T cell receptor (beta chain) comes out of a study of blood T cell repertoires in COVID-19. Study in general: The United States, Italy and Spain supplied acute and convalescent COVID-19 samples.

Produced via immunoSEQ multiplex PCR; TCRdb's table is partial and in-frame only. The sample lists 250,000 to 300,000 clones, around 89% occurring once. The V gene's germline CDR1 is LNHDA and CDR2 SQIVND (reference sequence). This CDR3 is built from 14 residues. V trimming: 5 bases; J trimming: 5 bases; junction bases outside the gene matches: 4. The chain recombines TRBV19 with TRBJ1-5, with TRBD1 identical over 9 bases. The sequenced sample was peripheral blood. The source is a woman aged 50 to 60 with COVID-19, enrolled during active disease. Here the CDR3 reads CASSRDRDHQPQHF. The DNA of the CDR3 is TGTGCCAGTAGTCGGGACAGGGATCATCAGCCCCAGCATTTT.